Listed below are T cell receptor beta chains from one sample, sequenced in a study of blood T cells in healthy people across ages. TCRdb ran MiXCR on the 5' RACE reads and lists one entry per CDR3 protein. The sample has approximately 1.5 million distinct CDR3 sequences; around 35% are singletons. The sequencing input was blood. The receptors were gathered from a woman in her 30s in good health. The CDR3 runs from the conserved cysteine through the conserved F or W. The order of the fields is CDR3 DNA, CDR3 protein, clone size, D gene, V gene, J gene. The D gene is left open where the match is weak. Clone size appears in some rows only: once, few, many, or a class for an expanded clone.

DNA: TGCGCCAGCAGTGGATCCCCCCTAGCGGGAGGGCCTGTGAGCTCCTACAATGAGCAGTTCTTC; CDR3: CASSGSPLAGGPVSSYNEQFF; size: NA; D: TRBD2; V: TRBV2; J: TRBJ2-1
DNA: TGTGCCAGCAGTTTATATTCTGGGCCTATCGAGACCCAGTACTTC; CDR3: CASSLYSGPIETQYF; size: NA; D: NA; V: TRBV27; J: TRBJ2-5
DNA: TGCGCCAGCAGCTTGGAGGTAGTGGAACAGGGGCTATTGAACGAGCAGTACTTC; CDR3: CASSLEVVEQGLLNEQYF; size: few; D: TRBD1; V: TRBV5-1; J: TRBJ2-7
DNA: TGTGCCAGCAGCCAGGTTACAGGGGGCACAAACTATGGCTACACCTTC; CDR3: CASSQVTGGTNYGYTF; size: NA; D: TRBD1; V: TRBV4-2; J: TRBJ1-2
DNA: TGCAAACCTGAGGGTCCGCTAGCGGGAGGGCCGAAGGTGAATGAGCAGTTCTTC; CDR3: CKPEGPLAGGPKVNEQFF; size: few; D: TRBD2; V: TRBV29-1; J: TRBJ2-1
DNA: TGTGCCAGCAGCTTAGGAGGGGCGGGGATGAACACTGAAGCTTTCTTT; CDR3: CASSLGGAGMNTEAFF; size: few; D: NA; V: TRBV7-9; J: TRBJ1-1
DNA: TGTGCCAGCAGGACCCCAACTAGCGGGTACAATGAGCAGTTCTTC; CDR3: CASRTPTSGYNEQFF; size: NA; D: TRBD2; V: TRBV28; J: TRBJ2-1
DNA: TGTACCAGCAGTACCGCCTATGGCTACACCTTC; CDR3: CTSSTAYGYTF; size: NA; D: NA; V: TRBV25-1; J: TRBJ1-2
DNA: TGTGCCATCAGCCGGATAGGGGGCGCGGAGACCCAGTACTTC; CDR3: CAISRIGGAETQYF; size: once; D: TRBD1; V: TRBV10-3; J: TRBJ2-5
DNA: TGTGCCTGGACCTCAAACCACCTGCTAGCGGAGGGGCCGTACTTC; CDR3: CAWTSNHLLAEGPYF; size: NA; D: TRBD2; V: TRBV30; J: TRBJ2-5
DNA: TGTGCCAGCAGCGTATCGCAAAGCACAGATACGCAGTATTTT; CDR3: CASSVSQSTDTQYF; size: few; D: NA; V: TRBV9; J: TRBJ2-3
DNA: TGTGCCAGCAGTTACTTACCGGACAGGATTGGCTACGAGCAGTACTTC; CDR3: CASSYLPDRIGYEQYF; size: NA; D: TRBD1; V: TRBV6-5; J: TRBJ2-7
DNA: TGTGCCAGCAGTCGTCTCGTGGCAGGGGAGGGGACAGATACGCAGTATTTT; CDR3: CASSRLVAGEGTDTQYF; size: few; D: NA; V: TRBV13; J: TRBJ2-3
DNA: TGCGCCAGCAGCCCCGGGCGACTAGCGGGTCGGCAGTACTTC; CDR3: CASSPGRLAGRQYF; size: few; D: TRBD2; V: TRBV5-1; J: TRBJ2-5
DNA: TGTGCCAGCAGCCACCGACACCCGGAACCCCTCCACTTT; CDR3: CASSHRHPEPLHF; size: NA; D: NA; V: TRBV3-1; J: TRBJ1-6
DNA: TGTGCCAGCAGCCCGGGAAAATCCTACGAGCAGTACTTC; CDR3: CASSPGKSYEQYF; size: many; D: NA; V: TRBV12-3/TRBV12-4; J: TRBJ2-7
DNA: TGTGCCAGCAGTACCAGAGCTGTGGCAGATACGCAGTATTTT; CDR3: CASSTRAVADTQYF; size: few; D: NA; V: TRBV2; J: TRBJ2-3
DNA: TGTGCCAGCAGTGATCCGGGACTAGCGGCACACAATGAGCAGTTCTTC; CDR3: CASSDPGLAAHNEQFF; size: few; D: TRBD2; V: TRBV2; J: TRBJ2-1
DNA: TGTGCCAGCGGATGGGGAAACGAGCAGTACTTC; CDR3: CASGWGNEQYF; size: NA; D: NA; V: TRBV6-5; J: TRBJ2-7
DNA: TGCGCCAGCAGCCAAGATCTTTGGGGGGGGGCCTACAATGAGCAGTTCTTC; CDR3: CASSQDLWGGAYNEQFF; size: many; D: TRBD2; V: TRBV4-1; J: TRBJ2-1
DNA: TGTGCCAGCAGTGTACAGGGGGCTACGGGTGGTACGCAGTATTTT; CDR3: CASSVQGATGGTQYF; size: few; D: TRBD1; V: TRBV27; J: TRBJ2-3
DNA: TGCAGTACTAGAATAATTGTACTAGCGGACGAGCAGTACTTC; CDR3: CSTRIIVLADEQYF; size: NA; D: TRBD2; V: TRBV20-1; J: TRBJ2-7
DNA: TGTGCCAGCAGTTCCGCCGGCCCCACAGATACGCAGTATTTT; CDR3: CASSSAGPTDTQYF; size: NA; D: NA; V: TRBV12-3/TRBV12-4; J: TRBJ2-3
DNA: TGTGCCAGCAGCCCGAAACGGTCGGCAGAAATTAGCACAGATACGCAGTATTTT; CDR3: CASSPKRSAEISTDTQYF; size: NA; D: NA; V: TRBV21-1; J: TRBJ2-3
DNA: TGCGCCAGCAGCTTGGACGGCAGGGTCGGGGAGACCCAGTACTTC; CDR3: CASSLDGRVGETQYF; size: many; D: NA; V: TRBV5-1; J: TRBJ2-5
DNA: TGCAGTGCTAGCGAGATTACAGGGGGCGGCTGCACCTTC; CDR3: CSASEITGGGCTF; size: NA; D: TRBD1; V: TRBV20-1; J: TRBJ1-2
DNA: TGCGCCAGCAGCTTGGGACCGCTCGGGACAGGGCGCAATCAGCCCCAGCATTTT; CDR3: CASSLGPLGTGRNQPQHF; size: NA; D: TRBD1; V: TRBV5-1; J: TRBJ1-5
DNA: TGTGCCAGCAGTCAAGGGGACGGCTCCTACGAGCGGTACTTC; CDR3: CASSQGDGSYERYF; size: NA; D: NA; V: TRBV6-5; J: TRBJ2-7
DNA: TGTGCCAGCAGTCCCCATCAGGGGGGCGAGCAGTACTTC; CDR3: CASSPHQGGEQYF; size: NA; D: NA; V: TRBV12-3/TRBV12-4; J: TRBJ2-7
DNA: TGCAGTGCAACAGGGAGAATGGGCGGCTACACCTTC; CDR3: CSATGRMGGYTF; size: few; D: NA; V: TRBV20-1; J: TRBJ1-2
DNA: TGTGCCATCAAGATTGGGCAGGGGGACACTGAAGCTTTCTTT; CDR3: CAIKIGQGDTEAFF; size: NA; D: TRBD1; V: TRBV10-3; J: TRBJ1-1
DNA: TGTGCCAGCAGTTCCGAGGGGGCAAACTATGGCTACACCTTC; CDR3: CASSSEGANYGYTF; size: few; D: TRBD1; V: TRBV27; J: TRBJ1-2
DNA: TGTGCCAGCAGCCAAGATTTTGATACGCAGTATTTT; CDR3: CASSQDFDTQYF; size: NA; D: NA; V: TRBV4-2; J: TRBJ2-3
DNA: TGTGCCAGCAGCCAAGATAAGATAGCGGGGGAGGGGTTGGGGAATGAGCAGTTCTTC; CDR3: CASSQDKIAGEGLGNEQFF; size: NA; D: TRBD2; V: TRBV3-1; J: TRBJ2-1
DNA: TGCAGTGAACAATCGGTCGGTTCCTACGAGCAGTACTTC; CDR3: CSEQSVGSYEQYF; size: NA; D: NA; V: TRBV20-1; J: TRBJ2-7
DNA: TGTGCCAGCAGCTCCGGGGGGCTAGCGAGGGGCGAGCAGTTCTTC; CDR3: CASSSGGLARGEQFF; size: once; D: NA; V: TRBV7-7; J: TRBJ2-1
DNA: TGCGCCAGGAGGGGGGTTTTTCAGCCCCAGCATTTT; CDR3: CARRGVFQPQHF; size: few; D: NA; V: TRBV4-1; J: TRBJ1-5
DNA: TGCAGTGCTAGAGATCTTGGACTAGCGGGAGGGCGGAGGAACAATGAGCAGTTCTTC; CDR3: CSARDLGLAGGRRNNEQFF; size: few; D: TRBD2; V: TRBV20-1; J: TRBJ2-1
DNA: TGTGCCAGCAGTGTAGAGACTAGCGTTAGTGAGCAGTTCTTC; CDR3: CASSVETSVSEQFF; size: NA; D: TRBD2; V: TRBV2; J: TRBJ2-1
DNA: TGTGCCAGCAGTTTACGGCGGGGCTATGGCTACACCTTC; CDR3: CASSLRRGYGYTF; size: many; D: NA; V: TRBV27; J: TRBJ1-2